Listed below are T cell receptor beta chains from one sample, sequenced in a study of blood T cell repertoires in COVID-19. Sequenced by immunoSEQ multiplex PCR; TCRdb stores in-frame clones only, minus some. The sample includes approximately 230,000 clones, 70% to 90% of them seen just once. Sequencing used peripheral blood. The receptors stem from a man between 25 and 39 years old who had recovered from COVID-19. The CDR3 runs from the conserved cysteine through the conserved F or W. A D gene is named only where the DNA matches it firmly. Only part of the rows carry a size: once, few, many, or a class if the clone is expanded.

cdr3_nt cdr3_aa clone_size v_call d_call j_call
TGTGCCAGCAAGGGCGGGGGCTCTGGAAACACCATATATTTT CASKGGGSGNTIYF . TRBV27 . TRBJ1-3
TGTGCCAGATCTAGCGGGGAGGCCGCGAACACCGGGGAGCTGTTTTTT CARSSGEAANTGELFF . TRBV2 TRBD2 TRBJ2-2
TGTGCCAGCAGTTTATATGGGACAGGGACAAATGAGCAGTTCTTC CASSLYGTGTNEQFF . TRBV28 TRBD1 TRBJ2-1
TGTGCCAGCAGTGAGACAGGGTCTAATGAAAAACTGTTTTTT CASSETGSNEKLFF . TRBV6-4 TRBD1 TRBJ1-4
TGTGCCAGCAGCTCCCAGGGCGGCACTGAAGCTTTCTTT CASSSQGGTEAFF once TRBV6-6 . TRBJ1-1
TGTGCCAGCAGCTTAGAGTCCGGGGCCGGGGAGCTGTTTTTT CASSLESGAGELFF . TRBV11-2 . TRBJ2-2
TGTGCCAGCAGCTCACAGGGAGCCGGGGAGCTGTTTTTT CASSSQGAGELFF . TRBV9 . TRBJ2-2
TGTGCCAGCAGCTATAATTCCAGGGTTAACTATGGCTACACCTTC CASSYNSRVNYGYTF . TRBV7-2 . TRBJ1-2
TGTGCCAGCAGCTTAGGGGGGCAGGGCACCCAGCCCCAGCATTTT CASSLGGQGTQPQHF . TRBV13 . TRBJ1-5
TGTGCCAGCAGCCCAGGGCCCACGGATGAGCAGCCCCAGCATTTT CASSPGPTDEQPQHF . TRBV3-1/TRBV3-2 . TRBJ1-5
TGCAGCGTTGTACAGGGCACCGGGGAGCTGTTTTTT CSVVQGTGELFF . TRBV29-1 . TRBJ2-2
TGTGCCAGCATCCGCGGCAGGGGCGGGGAGCTGTTTTTT CASIRGRGGELFF . TRBV3-1/TRBV3-2 . TRBJ2-2
TGTGCCAGCAGTCCGCTAGCGGCTAGCACAGATACGCAGTATTTT CASSPLAASTDTQYF . TRBV11-2 TRBD2 TRBJ2-3
TGTGCCAGCAGCTTACTAGCGGGGGGGCTATATGAGCAGTTCTTC CASSLLAGGLYEQFF . TRBV11-2 TRBD2 TRBJ2-1
TGTGCCAGCACGCTAACAGGGGGAGGGAACACTGAAGCTTTCTTT CASTLTGGGNTEAFF few TRBV6-5 TRBD1 TRBJ1-1
TGTGCCAGCAGCCCGCGGGGGCCGGAAGAGACCCAGTACTTC CASSPRGPEETQYF . TRBV3-1/TRBV3-2 . TRBJ2-5
TGTGCCAGCAGTTTTGGTGGGGGAACGGGGAGGGGCTCGGGCTACACCTTC CASSFGGGTGRGSGYTF . TRBV28 . TRBJ1-2
TGTGCCAGCAGCTCTGACAGCCTCCAAGAGACCCAGTACTTC CASSSDSLQETQYF . TRBV7-8 . TRBJ2-5
TGCGCCAGCAGCCTCGGGACAGGGAGGTCCTACGAGCAGTACTTC CASSLGTGRSYEQYF . TRBV10-1 TRBD1 TRBJ2-7
TGTGCCAGCAGCGTAGTACAGGGGGCAGGGACTGAAGCTTTCTTT CASSVVQGAGTEAFF . TRBV9 TRBD1 TRBJ1-1
TGTGCCAGCTCAGGAGGATCCTACGAGCAGTACTTC CASSGGSYEQYF . TRBV18 . TRBJ2-7
TGTGCCAGCAGCATACGGGTTCAGCCCCAGCATTTT CASSIRVQPQHF few TRBV21-1 . TRBJ1-5
TGTGCCAGCAGCTTGCGGGGGAACTATAATTCACCCCTCCACTTT CASSLRGNYNSPLHF . TRBV5-6 . TRBJ1-6
TGCGCCAGCAGCTTGCCCGGTTTAGACTATGGCTACACCTTC CASSLPGLDYGYTF once TRBV5-1 . TRBJ1-2
TGTGCCAGCAGCCTTAGCGGGGGGGCCCCCGGGGAGCTGTTTTTT CASSLSGGAPGELFF . TRBV7-9 TRBD2 TRBJ2-2
TGCGCCAGCAGACAATCCTCCGGAGACAGGGGCACCGAGCAGTACTTC CASRQSSGDRGTEQYF . TRBV4-1 TRBD1 TRBJ2-7
TGTGCCAGCAGCTTAGATCGCCAGGCAGTCACTGAAGCTTTCTTT CASSLDRQAVTEAFF . TRBV7-6 . TRBJ1-1
TGCAGCGTGTGGACAGGAACAGACTACGAGCAGTACTTC CSVWTGTDYEQYF . TRBV29-1 TRBD1 TRBJ2-7
TGTGCCAGCAGTTTAACAGGGTTGGGCAATCAGCCCCAGCATTTT CASSLTGLGNQPQHF . TRBV6-5 . TRBJ1-5
TGTGCCACCAGTGACCCCGGGACATGGTCTCAGCCCCAGCATTTT CATSDPGTWSQPQHF . TRBV24-1 . TRBJ1-5
TGTGCCAGCAGTTTACAGGGGGCGCCTACTGAAGCTTTCTTT CASSLQGAPTEAFF few TRBV27 TRBD1 TRBJ1-1
TGTGCTAGTGGTTTGAGGGGCCCGGCTGAAGCTTTCTTT CASGLRGPAEAFF once TRBV12-5 . TRBJ1-1
TGTGCCAGCAGCTTAGAGATCTCGGGTTACAATGAGCAGTTCTTC CASSLEISGYNEQFF once TRBV7-2 . TRBJ2-1
TGTGCCAGCAGTTACTCGTTAGCGGGGGGCTCCTACGAGCAGTACTTC CASSYSLAGGSYEQYF . TRBV6-5 TRBD2 TRBJ2-7
TGCGCCAGCAGTGGCACGAGGACAGCCTTAATCCCAACCACAGATACGCAGTATTTT CASSGTRTALIPTTDTQYF . TRBV10-1 . TRBJ2-3
TGTGCCAGCAGTGCCCGGGGGACCGCCGGGGAGCTGTTTTTT CASSARGTAGELFF . TRBV28 . TRBJ2-2
TGTGCCAGCAGCGCACTAGGAGACTCCTACGAGCAGTACTTC CASSALGDSYEQYF few TRBV9 . TRBJ2-7
TGTGCCAGCAGCTTGGATTGGGGACAGGTCAGCACCTACGAGCAGTACTTC CASSLDWGQVSTYEQYF . TRBV5-8 TRBD1 TRBJ2-7
TGTGCCAGTAGTATAGGCATAGGGGGTTTGGGCAATCAGCCCCAGCATTTT CASSIGIGGLGNQPQHF . TRBV19 . TRBJ1-5
TGTGCCAGCAGCTCCGGGGGGCGGGGGGGCCACAATGAGCAGTTCTTC CASSSGGRGGHNEQFF . TRBV11-3 TRBD2 TRBJ2-1